The source of this T cell receptor (beta chain) is a study of blood T cell repertoires in COVID-19. The table came from immunoSEQ multiplex PCR; TCRdb's copy has only in-frame clones and leaves some out. The sample shows some 89,000 clones, roughly four fifths of them seen only once. The CDR3 contains 19 residues. Germline V gives CDR1 SGDLS, CDR2 YYNGEE. Unmatched junction bases numbered 22, after V lost 4 bases and J lost 5 bases. This sequence was found in a woman at least 80 years old with acute or convalescent COVID-19. Sequencing input: peripheral blood. V and J are TRBV9 and TRBJ2-3; 7 nucleotides match TRBD2. CDR3 amino acids: CASSIEWGRNGAGEDTQYF. In DNA, the CDR3 is TGTGCCAGCAGCATCGAGTGGGGCCGAAACGGGGCGGGGGAAGATACGCAGTATTTT.